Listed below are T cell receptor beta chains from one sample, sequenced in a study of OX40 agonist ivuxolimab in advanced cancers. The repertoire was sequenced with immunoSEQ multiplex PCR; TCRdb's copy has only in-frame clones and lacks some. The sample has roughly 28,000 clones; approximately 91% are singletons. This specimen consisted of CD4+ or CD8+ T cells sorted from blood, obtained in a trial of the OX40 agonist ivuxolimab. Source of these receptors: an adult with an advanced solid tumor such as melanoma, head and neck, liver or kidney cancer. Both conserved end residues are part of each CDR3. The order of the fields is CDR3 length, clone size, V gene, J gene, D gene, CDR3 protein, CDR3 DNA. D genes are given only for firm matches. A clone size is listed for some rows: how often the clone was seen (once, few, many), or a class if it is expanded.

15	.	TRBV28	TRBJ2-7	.	CASSLLEGDTYEQYF	TGTGCCAGCAGTTTGTTGGAGGGCGACACCTACGAGCAGTACTTC
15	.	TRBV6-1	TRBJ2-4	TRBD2	CASSEVGGAKNIQYF	TGTGCCAGCAGTGAGGTCGGGGGGGCCAAAAACATTCAGTACTTC
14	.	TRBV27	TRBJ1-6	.	CASSYTGSDSPLHF	TGTGCCAGCAGTTATACAGGGAGCGATTCACCCCTCCACTTT
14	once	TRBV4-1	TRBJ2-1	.	CASSQAIVNNEQFF	TGCGCCAGCAGCCAAGCTATAGTTAACAATGAGCAGTTCTTC
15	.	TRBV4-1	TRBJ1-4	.	CASSHGDTEPEKLFF	TGCGCCAGCAGCCACGGGGACACCGAGCCTGAAAAACTGTTTTTT
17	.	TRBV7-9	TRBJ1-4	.	CASSPVGAPLGDEKLFF	TGTGCCAGCAGCCCAGTGGGGGCCCCTCTAGGTGATGAAAAACTGTTTTTT
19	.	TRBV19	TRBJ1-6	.	CASSILRWGLRSYNSPLHF	TGTGCCAGTAGTATTCTAAGGTGGGGGCTAAGGTCCTATAATTCACCCCTCCACTTT
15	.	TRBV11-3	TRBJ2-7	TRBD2	CASSLRGLAGNEQYF	TGTGCCAGCAGCTTAAGAGGGCTAGCGGGGAACGAGCAGTACTTC
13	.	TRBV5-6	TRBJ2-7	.	CASSPDSSYEQYF	TGTGCCAGCAGCCCAGACAGCTCCTACGAGCAGTACTTC
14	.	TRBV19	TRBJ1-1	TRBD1	CASTLTGRNTEAFF	TGTGCCAGTACTCTGACAGGGCGGAACACTGAAGCTTTCTTT
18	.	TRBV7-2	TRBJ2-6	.	CASSLLGHDISGANVLTF	TGTGCCAGCAGCTTACTGGGACACGACATCTCTGGGGCCAACGTCCTGACTTTC
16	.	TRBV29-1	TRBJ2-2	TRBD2	CSVEVGLAGGVGELFF	TGCAGCGTTGAAGTGGGACTAGCGGGAGGGGTCGGGGAGCTGTTTTTT
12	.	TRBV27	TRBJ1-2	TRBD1	CASRGTGRGYTF	TGTGCCAGCAGAGGGACAGGGCGAGGCTACACCTTC
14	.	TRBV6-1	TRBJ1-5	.	CASTLRRGNQPQHF	TGTGCCAGCACCCTAAGAAGGGGAAATCAGCCCCAGCATTTT
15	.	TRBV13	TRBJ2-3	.	CASSPRRDWSDTQYF	TGTGCCAGCAGCCCCCGCAGGGATTGGTCAGATACGCAGTATTTT
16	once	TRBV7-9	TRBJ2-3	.	CASSSLIRARHGTQYF	TGTGCCAGCAGCTCGCTCATACGGGCCCGGCACGGTACGCAGTATTTT
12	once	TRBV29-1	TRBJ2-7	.	CSAGQFSYEQYF	TGCAGCGCTGGGCAGTTCTCCTACGAGCAGTACTTC
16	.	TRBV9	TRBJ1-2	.	CASSVLPRGSDYGYTF	TGTGCCAGCAGCGTACTCCCCAGGGGATCCGACTATGGCTACACCTTC
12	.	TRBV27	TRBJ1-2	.	CASRQGVYGYTF	TGTGCCAGCCGTCAGGGCGTCTATGGCTACACCTTC
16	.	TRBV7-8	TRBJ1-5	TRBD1	CASSLGDRGPNQPQHF	TGTGCCAGCAGCTTAGGGGACAGGGGGCCCAATCAGCCCCAGCATTTT
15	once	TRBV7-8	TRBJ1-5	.	CASSLAGHLNQPQHF	TGTGCCAGCAGCTTAGCGGGACATCTTAATCAGCCCCAGCATTTT
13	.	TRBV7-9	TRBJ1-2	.	CASSSAFNYGYTF	TGTGCCAGCAGCTCGGCCTTTAACTATGGCTACACCTTC
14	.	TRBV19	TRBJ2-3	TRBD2	CASSPGLAGDTQYF	TGTGCCAGTAGCCCGGGACTAGCGGGAGATACGCAGTATTTT
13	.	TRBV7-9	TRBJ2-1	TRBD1	CASSFPTGGEQFF	TGTGCCAGCAGCTTCCCGACAGGGGGGGAGCAGTTCTTC
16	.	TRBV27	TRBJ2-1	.	CASSLSRGVMYNEQFF	TGTGCCAGCAGTTTATCGAGAGGGGTTATGTACAATGAGCAGTTCTTC
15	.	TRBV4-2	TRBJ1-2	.	CASSQDTQGSYGYTF	TGTGCCAGCAGCCAAGATACACAGGGTAGTTATGGCTACACCTTC
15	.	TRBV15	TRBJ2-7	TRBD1	CATSPGQGLPYEQYF	TGTGCCACCAGCCCCGGACAGGGGCTTCCCTACGAGCAGTACTTC
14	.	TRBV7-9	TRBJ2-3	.	CASSLYRSTDTQYF	TGTGCCAGCAGCTTATACAGGAGCACAGATACGCAGTATTTT